Listed below are T cell receptor beta chains from one sample, sequenced in a study of shared clonotypes between healthy human individuals. Sequencing was performed with immunoSEQ multiplex PCR; in TCRdb, only in-frame clones are kept and a portion is missing. The table shows about 980,000 clones, with more than 75% occurring only once. Sequencing was performed on memory CD4+ T cells sorted from blood. The receptor set was obtained from a man between 18 and 29 years old in good health. Both conserved end residues are part of each CDR3. D genes are given only for firm matches. The size field is filled for only some rows; it gives once, few, many or a size class.

TRBJ2-1	-	TRBD2	TRBV28	CASSLGTSGYNEQFF	TGTGCCAGCAGCCTCGGGACTAGCGGCTACAATGAGCAGTTCTTC
TRBJ2-2	-	TRBD2	TRBV18	CASSPGLAETGELFF	TGTGCCAGCTCACCGGGACTAGCTGAAACCGGGGAGCTGTTTTTT
TRBJ1-5	few	-	TRBV19	CASSISGFNQPQHF	TGTGCCAGTAGTATATCTGGGTTCAATCAGCCCCAGCATTTT
TRBJ2-1	-	TRBD2	TRBV6-4	CASSEAGGPNEQFF	TGTGCCAGCAGTGAAGCGGGGGGGCCCAATGAGCAGTTCTTC
TRBJ2-3	-	TRBD2	TRBV5-6	CASSPRLAGGTDTQYF	TGTGCCAGCAGCCCTCGGCTAGCGGGTGGGACAGATACGCAGTATTTT
TRBJ1-6	few	-	TRBV5-4	CASSLQENSPLHF	TGTGCCAGCAGCTTACAAGAGAATTCACCCCTCCACTTT
TRBJ2-1	-	-	TRBV25-1	CASTETGRNEQFF	TGTGCCAGCACCGAGACTGGGAGAAATGAGCAGTTCTTC
TRBJ2-3	-	-	TRBV27	CASSLGRGDTQYF	TGTGCCAGCAGTTTGGGTAGGGGAGATACGCAGTATTTT
TRBJ2-3	-	-	TRBV6-5	CASSPNKSPDTQYF	TGTGCCAGCAGCCCTAATAAATCCCCAGATACGCAGTATTTT
TRBJ2-1	-	-	TRBV6-5	CASSYSRTGQEQFF	TGTGCCAGCAGTTACTCCAGAACAGGGCAGGAGCAGTTCTTC
TRBJ1-1	few	-	TRBV4-1	CASSSQGSRTEAFF	TGCGCCAGCAGCTCACAGGGAAGTCGGACTGAAGCTTTCTTT
TRBJ2-5	-	TRBD2	TRBV18	CASSPAGLAGGTKETQYF	TGTGCCAGCTCACCCGCGGGACTAGCGGGGGGAACCAAAGAGACCCAGTACTTC
TRBJ2-7	-	-	TRBV2	CASSWDSLYEQYF	TGTGCCAGCAGCTGGGACTCCCTCTACGAGCAGTACTTC
TRBJ1-1	-	TRBD1	TRBV7-9	CASSIGQGYTEAFF	TGTGCCAGCAGCATTGGACAGGGATATACTGAAGCTTTCTTT
TRBJ2-7	-	-	TRBV10-2	CASRSGQTEQYF	TGCGCCAGCAGGAGTGGGCAGACAGAGCAGTACTTC
TRBJ2-7	-	-	TRBV30	CAWSDGFLYEQYF	TGTGCCTGGAGTGATGGGTTCTTATACGAGCAGTACTTC
TRBJ1-5	-	TRBD1	TRBV7-6	CASSLDRRRQPQHF	TGTGCCAGCAGCTTGGACAGGCGGCGGCAGCCCCAGCATTTT
TRBJ2-5	-	TRBD1	TRBV10-3	CAISPGQGSQETQYF	TGTGCCATCAGTCCGGGACAGGGGAGCCAAGAGACCCAGTACTTC
TRBJ2-1	-	TRBD1	TRBV6-5	CASSWGQGWIF	TGTGCCAGCAGTTGGGGACAGGGTTGGATCTTC
TRBJ2-1	-	TRBD1	TRBV5-4	CASSLQGDSLGEQFF	TGTGCCAGCAGCTTACAGGGGGATTCACTGGGTGAGCAGTTCTTC
TRBJ2-5	-	TRBD1	TRBV2	CASSTTGGWETQYF	TGTGCCAGCAGTACTACAGGGGGTTGGGAGACCCAGTACTTC
TRBJ2-7	-	TRBD2	TRBV5-4	CASSGGGRESYEQYF	TGTGCCAGCAGCGGGGGCGGGAGGGAGTCCTACGAGCAGTACTTC
TRBJ2-2	-	-	TRBV7-6	CASSFKLNTGELFF	TGTGCCAGCAGCTTCAAGCTGAACACCGGGGAGCTGTTTTTT
TRBJ2-5	-	-	TRBV5-6	CASSPLRGKQETQYF	TGTGCCAGCAGCCCACTTCGGGGGAAACAAGAGACCCAGTACTTC
TRBJ2-1	-	TRBD2	TRBV4-1	CASSLPTSGNNEQFF	TGCGCCAGCAGCCTTCCGACTAGCGGGAACAATGAGCAGTTCTTC
TRBJ2-1	-	-	TRBV5-1	CASSLIESSYNEQFF	TGCGCCAGCAGCTTGATCGAGAGCTCCTACAATGAGCAGTTCTTC
TRBJ2-7	-	TRBD2	TRBV11-2	CASRVAGGSEQYF	TGTGCCAGCAGAGTAGCGGGGGGTTCCGAGCAGTACTTC
TRBJ2-1	-	-	TRBV7-7	CASSLDRSNEQFF	TGTGCTAGCAGCTTAGACAGGAGCAATGAGCAGTTCTTC
TRBJ2-5	-	-	TRBV18	CASSPPVSRRETQYF	TGTGCCAGCTCACCACCGGTATCACGGCGGGAGACCCAGTACTTC
TRBJ2-7	once	-	TRBV11-2	CASSLSGTGSYEQYF	TGTGCCAGCAGCCTTAGCGGGACAGGTTCCTACGAGCAGTACTTC
TRBJ2-3	once	-	TRBV10-1	CASSDPLGDKGADTQYF	TGCGCCAGCAGTGATCCCTTGGGGGACAAGGGCGCAGATACGCAGTATTTT
TRBJ2-2	-	TRBD2	TRBV5-1	CASSSGGTGELFF	TGCGCCAGCAGCTCGGGGGGCACCGGGGAGCTGTTTTTT
TRBJ2-1	-	TRBD2	TRBV7-2	CASSEGLAGVNEQFF	TGTGCCAGCAGCGAGGGACTAGCGGGCGTAAATGAGCAGTTCTTC
TRBJ1-3	-	-	TRBV18	CASSLDRPGNTIYF	TGTGCCAGCTCACTCGACAGGCCTGGAAACACCATATATTTT
TRBJ2-7	-	TRBD2	TRBV5-1	CASSSGTRAIYEQYF	TGCGCCAGCAGCTCCGGGACTAGGGCGATCTACGAGCAGTACTTC
TRBJ1-5	-	-	TRBV6-8	CASSYSDTNQPQHF	TGTGCCAGCAGTTACTCAGACACAAATCAGCCCCAGCATTTT
TRBJ1-1	once	-	TRBV7-6	CASSLGETNTEAFF	TGTGCCAGCAGCTTGGGGGAGACTAACACTGAAGCTTTCTTT
TRBJ1-5	-	-	TRBV6-1	CASSEAGVGNQPQHF	TGTGCCAGCAGTGAAGCAGGGGTTGGCAATCAGCCCCAGCATTTT
TRBJ1-2	-	TRBD1	TRBV5-1	CASSQGDRGPDGYTF	TGCGCCAGCAGCCAAGGGGACAGGGGGCCCGATGGCTACACCTTC
TRBJ2-7	-	TRBD2	TRBV29-1	CSVGGIYPTSGTAPTYEQYF	TGCAGCGTTGGTGGCATCTACCCGACTAGCGGGACAGCGCCGACCTACGAGCAGTACTTC
TRBJ2-7	-	-	TRBV2	CASSVEGRFYEQYF	TGTGCCAGCAGTGTGGAGGGGCGGTTTTACGAGCAGTACTTC
TRBJ2-7	-	TRBD2	TRBV7-2	CASSLGSGSPGEQYF	TGTGCCAGCAGCTTAGGTAGCGGGAGTCCGGGAGAGCAGTACTTC